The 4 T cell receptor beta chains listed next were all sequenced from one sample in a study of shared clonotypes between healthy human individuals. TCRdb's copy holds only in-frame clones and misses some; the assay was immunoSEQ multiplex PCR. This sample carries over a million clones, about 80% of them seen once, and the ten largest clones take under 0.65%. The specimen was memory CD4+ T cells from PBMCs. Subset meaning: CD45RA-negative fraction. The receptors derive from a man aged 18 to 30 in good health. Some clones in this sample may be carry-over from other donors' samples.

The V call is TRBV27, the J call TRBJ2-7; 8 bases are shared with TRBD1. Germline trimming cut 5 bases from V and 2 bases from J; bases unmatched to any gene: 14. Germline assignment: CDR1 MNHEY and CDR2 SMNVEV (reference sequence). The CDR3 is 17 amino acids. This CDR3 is CASSTYLMGQATYEQYF. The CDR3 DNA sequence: TGTGCCAGCAGTACGTACCTTATGGGACAGGCTACCTACGAGCAGTACTTC.

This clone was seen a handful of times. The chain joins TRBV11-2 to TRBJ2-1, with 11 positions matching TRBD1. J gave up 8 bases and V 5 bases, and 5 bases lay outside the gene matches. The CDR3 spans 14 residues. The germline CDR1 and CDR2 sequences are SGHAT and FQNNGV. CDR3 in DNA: TGTGCCAGCAGCGGGACAGGGGGGAGGGATGAGCAGTTCTTC. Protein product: CASSGTGGRDEQFF. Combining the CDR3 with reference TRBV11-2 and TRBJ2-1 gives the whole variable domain EAGVAQSPRYKIIEKRQSVAFWCNPISGHATLYWYQQILGQGPKLLIQFQNNGVVDDSQLPKDRFSAERLKGVDSTLKIQPAKLEDSAVYLCASSGTGGRDEQFFGPGTRLTVL.

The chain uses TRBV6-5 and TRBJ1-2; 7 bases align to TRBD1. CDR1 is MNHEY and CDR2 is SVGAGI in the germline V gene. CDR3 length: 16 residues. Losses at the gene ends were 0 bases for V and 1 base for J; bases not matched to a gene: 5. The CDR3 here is CASSYSRGTVNYGYTF. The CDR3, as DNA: TGTGCCAGCAGTTACTCGAGGGGGACAGTTAACTATGGCTACACCTTC.

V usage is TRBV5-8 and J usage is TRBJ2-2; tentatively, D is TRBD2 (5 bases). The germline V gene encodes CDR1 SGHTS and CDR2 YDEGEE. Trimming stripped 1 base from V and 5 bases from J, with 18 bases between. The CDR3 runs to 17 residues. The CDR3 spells CASSLPLGVNPTGELFF. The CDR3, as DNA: TGTGCCAGCAGCTTGCCCTTGGGAGTAAACCCGACCGGGGAGCTGTTTTTT.